Described below is a single T cell receptor beta chain sequence and its context. Its antigen is currently unknown. The authors incorporated unique molecular identifiers into the TCR beta cDNA libraries. TCRdb re-called the PCR reads with MiXCR, one entry per CDR3 protein. The table shows about 820,000 distinct CDR3 sequences, with roughly half occurring only once. The data derive from a study of post-analysis software for immune sequencing data. Study results and caveats: Versus controls, multiple sclerosis patients showed significantly lower diversity (normalized Chao1). TRBV5-6, TRBV5-1 and TRBV20-1 belonged to a set of roughly 5 TRBV segments that were more frequent in patients than controls. Samples prepared in the same batch strongly co-clustered by F measure.

Germline V lookup: CDR1 SQVTM, CDR2 ANQGSEA. V was clipped by 0 bases and J by 8 bases, with 7 bases between them. This CDR3 contains 11 residues. Sample: blood. The V gene is TRBV29-1, the J gene TRBJ1-1, with unresolved D. The source of this sequence is a girl aged 5 to 17 with multiple sclerosis. The CDR3 sequence is CSVEDGREAFF. As DNA, the CDR3 is TGCAGCGTTGAAGATGGGAGGGAAGCTTTCTTT.